The present TCR beta chain was sequenced within a study of blood T cells in healthy people across ages. Overall study: With template switching, about one barcoded beta molecule was captured per two T cells.

In terms of origin and age, donors were healthy Caucasian individuals from Russia aged about 6 to 95. V was clipped by 4 bases and J by 1 base, with 16 bases between them. There are 16 residues in the CDR3. Per germline, CDR1 MGHRA and CDR2 YSYEKL. The authors ran a second PCR of 7 to 11 cycles using a sample-barcoded 5' primer and a J-beta primer mix. The yield of each sample was at least 2.5 million CDR3-containing paired-end reads. Via MiXCR, TCRdb re-called the 5' RACE reads, giving one row per CDR3 protein. The sample contains approximately 800,000 distinct CDR3 sequences, about 45% of which appear only once.

The sequence came from a man older than 75 in good health. Material for sequencing was blood. The chain recombines TRBV4-1 with TRBJ1-1; TRBD1 is a possible D gene (6 bases). The CDR3 region is CASSLPGGRTNTEAFF. The CDR3 DNA sequence: TGCGCCAGCAGCCTACCCGGGGGCAGGACGAACACTGAAGCTTTCTTT.